This TCR beta chain originates from a study of blood T cell repertoires in COVID-19. The wider study: Sites in the United States, Italy and Spain provided acute and convalescent COVID-19 samples. T cells, B-cell-depleted T cells, or PBMCs provided the cDNA or gDNA that served as material.

Germline V gives CDR1 MGHRA, CDR2 YSYEKL. The CDR3 contains 16 residues. V was clipped by 0 bases and J by 1 base; unmatched bases: 4. Sequencing used immunoSEQ multiplex PCR; TCRdb keeps in-frame clones, though not all of them. The sample consists of about 360,000 clones, about 87% of them appearing once. The gene calls are TRBV4-1 and TRBJ2-5; TRBD1 matches at 8 bases. Material for sequencing was peripheral blood. The receptor was isolated from a human donor in a cohort sampled during active COVID-19. The CDR3 spells CASSQDGTGVQETQYF. The CDR3, as DNA: TGCGCCAGCAGCCAAGACGGGACAGGCGTCCAAGAGACCCAGTACTTC.